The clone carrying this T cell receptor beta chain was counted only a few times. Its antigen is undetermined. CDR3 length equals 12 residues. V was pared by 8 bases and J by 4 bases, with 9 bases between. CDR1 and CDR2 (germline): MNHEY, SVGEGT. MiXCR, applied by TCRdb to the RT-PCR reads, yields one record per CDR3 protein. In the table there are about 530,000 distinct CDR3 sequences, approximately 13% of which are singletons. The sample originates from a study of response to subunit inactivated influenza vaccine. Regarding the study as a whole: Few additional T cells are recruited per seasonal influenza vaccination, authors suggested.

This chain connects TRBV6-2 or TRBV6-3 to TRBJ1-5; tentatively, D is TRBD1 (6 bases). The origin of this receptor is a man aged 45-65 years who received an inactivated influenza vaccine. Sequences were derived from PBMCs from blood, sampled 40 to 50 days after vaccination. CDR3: CASGRGNQPQHF. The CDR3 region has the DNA TGTGCCAGCGGGAGGGGGAATCAGCCCCAGCATTTT.